This TCR beta chain is from a study of identical twins. This clonotype was counted many times. Its antigen is unknown. Study-level findings and limits: For cord blood, abundant beta clonotypes had fewer insertions, unlike memory repertoires, which showed none. Compared with models, monozygotic twins showed more out-of-frame TCR alpha sharing. Interpretation of the results relied on cross-sectional statistical analysis and not on following the same donors. Invariant cells of the MAIT and iNKT types might have partly distorted the zero-insertion analyses.

TCRdb analysed the 5' RACE reads with MiXCR anew, one entry per CDR3 protein. The data contain under 250,000 distinct CDR3 sequences, about 7.5% of them singletons. These data were likewise used in another study, on yellow fever vaccine responses in identical twins.

The sequenced material came from memory (CD45RO+) T cells sorted from blood. This clonotype was obtained from a woman aged 18-29 years in good health.

As DNA, the CDR3 is TGTGCCAGCAGTGAATCCGTCCTGGCTGGCTACAATGAGCAGTTCTTC. It is translated as CASSESVLAGYNEQFF. The rearrangement joins TRBV25-1 to TRBJ2-1; no clear D. CDR3 length equals 16 residues. From germline, CDR1 is MGHDK and CDR2 SYGVNS. V was clipped by 1 base and J by 3 bases, with 13 bases between them.